These 5 T cell receptor beta chains came from one sample sequenced in a study of T cells in Graves' hyperthyroidism and ophthalmopathy. Regions amplified from RNA transcripts were the TCR beta CDR3 regions. The TCR CDR3 was amplified in a first-round RT-PCR using the HTBI primer set. One entry per CDR3 protein results from TCRdb running MiXCR on the multiplex PCR reads. The table records over 550,000 distinct CDR3 sequences, over 15% of them present only once. Sequenced input: blood. The source of these receptors is a woman between 18 and 30 years old with Graves' hyperthyroidism.

The V gene is TRBV24-1, the J gene TRBJ2-3; no firm D call. V gave up 6 bases and J gave up 1 base, with 13 bases separating them. The CDR3 covers 15 residues. CDR1 is KGHDR, CDR2 SFDVKD, per germline. The DNA of the CDR3 is TGTGCCACCAGTTCATTGTATGGTCGCACAGATACGCAGTATTTT. Translated: CATSSLYGRTDTQYF.

This clonotype was recorded many times. The chain combines TRBV27 with TRBJ2-7; no firm D call. The germline gives CDR1 MNHEY, CDR2 SMNVEV (reference sequence). The CDR3 totals 15 residues. V shed 6 bases and J shed 3 bases, with 18 bases lying between them. The CDR3 loop is CASSPTLGSSYEQYF. Here the CDR3 DNA reads TGTGCCAGCAGCCCGACTCTAGGTTCGAGCTACGAGCAGTACTTC.

This clonotype was picked up many times. The chain employs TRBV20-1 and TRBJ2-7; 10 nucleotides align to TRBD1. The CDR3 has 13 residues. Germline V lookup: CDR1 DFQATT, CDR2 SNEGSKA (reference sequence). After removal of 3 bases from V and 3 bases from J, the junction contained 2 bases not matched to a gene. In nucleotides, the CDR3 is TGCAGTGCTAGTAGGGACAGGGGCTACGAGCAGTACTTC. Protein product: CSASRDRGYEQYF.

This clonotype was counted only a few times. The chain links TRBV10-1 to TRBJ2-5; D might be TRBD2 (5 bases). The V end lost 3 bases, the J end lost 1 base, and 6 bases lay between the germline ends. Per the germline V gene, CDR1 is WNHNN and CDR2 is SYGVQD (reference sequence). The length of the CDR3 is 13 residues. In nucleotides, the CDR3 is TGCGCCAGCAGTGAAACTAGCCAAGAGACCCAGTACTTC. Its translation is CASSETSQETQYF.

This clonotype showed up just a few times. CDR3 loop: CASSPEGGQANYGYTF. DNA for the CDR3: TGTGCCAGCAGTCCAGAAGGGGGGCAGGCTAACTATGGCTACACCTTC. The chain uses TRBV5-4 and TRBJ1-2; tentative D call: TRBD1 (6 bases). The CDR3 has 16 amino acids. Deletions cut 5 bases from V and 0 bases from J, with 17 bases between. CDR1 is SGHNT, CDR2 YYREEE, per germline (reference sequence).